This T cell receptor (beta chain) was recorded in a study of PD-1 blockade in classical Hodgkin lymphoma (dated by TCRdb to about 2020). Background for the entire study: Nivolumab dosing was 3 mg/kg intravenously every 2 weeks, continuing until either disease progression or unacceptable toxicity. The study used TCR beta sequencing and CyTOF to define a peripheral blood immune signature of response to PD-1 blockade in classical Hodgkin lymphoma.

What the authors observed across the whole study: Baseline diversity similar to that of newly diagnosed patients was observed in trial patients achieving complete response, whereas significantly lower diversity was observed in partial responders and progressors. Lower diversity was seen in patients whose nivolumab began less than 1 year after ASCT, and these patients were left out of later analyses so that immune reconstitution would not confound the results. The study covered only a single clinical trial cohort, and the causes of the repertoire differences, possibly disease activity or prior therapy, were still not defined. Newly diagnosed patients were reported to have lower baseline TCR diversity than healthy donors, and relapsed/refractory patients were reported to have lower baseline TCR diversity still. By C4D1, a significant rise was seen in CD4+ TCR diversity but not in CD8+ TCR diversity (p=0.0027 vs p=0.16), and the rise was most apparent among complete responders (p=0.02).

The junction shows trimming of 1 base on V and 2 bases on J, plus 14 bases between the germline ends. Inclusive of the bounding cysteine and phenylalanine, the CDR3 is 16 residues long. Only the CDR3 part of the read is kept: 48 bases, read in frame from the first base. In the germline V gene, CDR1 corresponds to MNHNS and CDR2 to SASEGT. The Qiagen DNeasy kit was used to extract genomic DNA from unsorted PBMCs and from the negatively selected CD4+ and CD8+ fractions. Using primers that anneal to V and J segments, immunoSEQ multiplex PCR amplified the TCR beta CDR3 regions. A synthetic immune receptor repertoire was used to minimize amplification bias, and remaining bias was computationally removed after sequencing. Turning to the authors' computational methods: Custom Python scripts were used to quantify repertoire diversity as the Shannon entropy index. Unsorted, CD4+ and CD8+ repertoires were analyzed separately, except in combined analyses where CD4+ and CD8+ sequences were merged in silico. Clonal expansion was defined as at least a 2-fold frequency increase after treatment relative to C1D1, with a pseudocount of 0.5 for undetected baseline clones. Clones with 0 or 1 copy at C1D1 were defined as singleton clones, while clones with 2 or more copies were defined as non-singleton clones. Clones expanded in unsorted samples were assigned a CD4+, CD8+ or unknown annotation through matching of protein sequences in sorted samples from the same patient. Wilcoxon tests on paired samples were used to test diversity changes from C1D1 to C4D1. Imported from immuneACCESS, the table was reduced by TCRdb to in-frame sequences with V and J called. These copies leave out some clones; in studies compared against another copy, an unresolved V gene accounts for under half, and the cause of the remainder is not known. From that table come the V and J calls and clone size; the DNA was used to work out D and trimming. In all, the sample holds around 99,000 clones, and roughly four fifths of those were seen once. The ten largest clones represent approximately 15% of the sample.

Taken with the paper, the label for time point translates to: cycle 2 day 1 (C2D1) of nivolumab. Every trial patient had relapsed after autologous stem cell transplantation, and cohorts A, B and C differed in prior brentuximab vedotin exposure. The trial cohort included around 56 patients with relapsed/refractory classical Hodgkin lymphoma, and each patient had a best overall response of complete response, partial response or progressive disease. In the multi-cohort phase II CheckMate 205 trial, trial patients received single-agent nivolumab. An independent review committee assessed best overall response by applying the 2007 International Working Group response criteria. Trial PBMCs were collected just before the start of nivolumab (C1D1) and during therapy at cycle 2 day 1 and cycle 4 day 1. After peripheral blood was drawn into 8 mL Vacutainer Cell Preparation Tubes, PBMCs were isolated by centrifugation and then cryopreserved.

Of note for this clone: Its antigen is still unknown. No base quality values were provided; no much bigger clone lies one nucleotide off.

The chain is assembled from TRBV6-1 and TRBJ1-1; the best D guess is TRBD1, with 5 bases matching. The source of this sequence is a human donor with classical Hodgkin lymphoma. The source was peripheral blood mononuclear cells (PBMCs), collected before the second cycle of nivolumab. At the DNA level, the sequence is TGTGCCAGCAGTGAAGGGGGCTGGTCAAGTAACACTGAAGCTTTCTTT. The translation is CASSEGGWSSNTEAFF.